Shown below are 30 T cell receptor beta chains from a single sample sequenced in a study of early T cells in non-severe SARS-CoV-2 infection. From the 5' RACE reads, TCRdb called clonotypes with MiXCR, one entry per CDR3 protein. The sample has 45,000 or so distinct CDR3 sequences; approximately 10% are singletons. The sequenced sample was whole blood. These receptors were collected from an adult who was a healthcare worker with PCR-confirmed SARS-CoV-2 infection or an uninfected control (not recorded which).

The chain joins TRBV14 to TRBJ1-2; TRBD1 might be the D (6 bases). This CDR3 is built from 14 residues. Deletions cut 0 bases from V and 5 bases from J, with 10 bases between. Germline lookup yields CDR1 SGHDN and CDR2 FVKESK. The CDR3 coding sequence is TGTGCCAGCAGCCAAGACAGGGGCCTGTATGGCTACACCTTC. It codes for CASSQDRGLYGYTF.

Here the CDR3 DNA reads TGTGCCAGCGAAAGGAGGACTGAAGCTTTCTTT. It yields the protein CASERRTEAFF. V gene TRBV2 combines with J gene TRBJ1-1; D gene uncertain. Germline V CDR1 and CDR2: SNHLY, FYNNEI. Trimming took 8 bases from V and 5 from J, leaving 9 bases between them. The CDR3 covers 11 residues.

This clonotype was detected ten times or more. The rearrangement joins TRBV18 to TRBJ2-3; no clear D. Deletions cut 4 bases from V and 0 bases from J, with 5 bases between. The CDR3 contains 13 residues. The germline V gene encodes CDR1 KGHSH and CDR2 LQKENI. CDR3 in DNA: TGTGCCAGCTCACGACCTAGCACAGATACGCAGTATTTT. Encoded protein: CASSRPSTDTQYF.

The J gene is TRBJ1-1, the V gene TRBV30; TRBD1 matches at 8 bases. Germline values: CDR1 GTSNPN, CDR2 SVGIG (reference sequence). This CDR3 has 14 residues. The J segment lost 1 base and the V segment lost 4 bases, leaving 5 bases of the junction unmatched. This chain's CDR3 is CAWTRGQPNTEAFF. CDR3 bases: TGTGCCTGGACCAGGGGGCAGCCGAACACTGAAGCTTTCTTT.

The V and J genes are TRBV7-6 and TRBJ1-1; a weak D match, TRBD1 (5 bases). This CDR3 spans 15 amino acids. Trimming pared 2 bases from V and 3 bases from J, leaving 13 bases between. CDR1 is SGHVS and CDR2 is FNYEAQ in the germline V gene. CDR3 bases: TGTGCCAGCAGCTTACAGGGTGGGGGATACACTGAAGCTTTCTTT. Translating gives CASSLQGGGYTEAFF.

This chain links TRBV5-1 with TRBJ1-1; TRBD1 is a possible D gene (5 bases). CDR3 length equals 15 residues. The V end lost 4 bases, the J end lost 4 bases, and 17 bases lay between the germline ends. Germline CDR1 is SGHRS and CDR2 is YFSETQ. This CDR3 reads CASSPAGTSVTEAFF. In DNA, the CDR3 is TGCGCCAGCAGCCCGGCCGGGACCTCTGTCACTGAAGCTTTCTTT.

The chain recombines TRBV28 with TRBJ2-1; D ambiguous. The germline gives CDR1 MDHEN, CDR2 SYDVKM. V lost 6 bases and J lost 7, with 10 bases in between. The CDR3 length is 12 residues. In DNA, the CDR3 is TGTGCCAGCAGCTTCCGACCTAATGAGCAGTTCTTC. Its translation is CASSFRPNEQFF. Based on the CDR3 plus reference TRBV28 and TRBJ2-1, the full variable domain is DVKVTQSSRYLVKRTGEKVFLECVQDMDHENMFWYRQDPGLGLRLIYFSYDVKMKEKGDIPEGYSVSREKKERFSLILESASTNQTSMYLCASSFRPNEQFFGPGTRLTVL.

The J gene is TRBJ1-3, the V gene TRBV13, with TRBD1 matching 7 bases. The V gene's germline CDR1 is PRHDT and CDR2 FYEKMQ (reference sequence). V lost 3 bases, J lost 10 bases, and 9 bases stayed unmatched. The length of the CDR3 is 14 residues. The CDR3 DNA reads TGTGCCAGCAGCTTCCGGGACAGCCCCCGTACCATATATTTT. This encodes CASSFRDSPRTIYF. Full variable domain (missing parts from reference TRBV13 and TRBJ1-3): AAGVIQSPRHLIKEKRETATLKCYPIPRHDTVYWYQQGPGQDPQFLISFYEKMQSDKGSIPDRFSAQQFSDYHSELNMSSLELGDSALYFCASSFRDSPRTIYFGEGSWLTVV.

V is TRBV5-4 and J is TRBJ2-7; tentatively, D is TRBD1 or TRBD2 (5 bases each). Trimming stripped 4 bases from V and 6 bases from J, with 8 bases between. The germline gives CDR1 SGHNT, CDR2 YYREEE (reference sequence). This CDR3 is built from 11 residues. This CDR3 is CASSRGVEQYF. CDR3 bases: TGTGCCAGCAGCCGAGGGGTCGAGCAGTACTTC. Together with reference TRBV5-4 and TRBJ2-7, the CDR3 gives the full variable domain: ETGVTQSPTHLIKTRGQQVTLRCSSQSGHNTVSWYQQALGQGPQFIFQYYREEENGRGNFPPRFSGLQFPNYSSELNVNALELDDSALYLCASSRGVEQYFGPGTRLTVT.

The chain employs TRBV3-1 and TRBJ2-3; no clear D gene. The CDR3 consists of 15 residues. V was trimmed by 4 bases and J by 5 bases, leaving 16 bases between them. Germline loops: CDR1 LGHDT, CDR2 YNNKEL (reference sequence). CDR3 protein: CASSLLSGEKDTQYF. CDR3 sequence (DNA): TGTGCCAGCAGCCTCCTATCCGGCGAGAAAGATACGCAGTATTTT.

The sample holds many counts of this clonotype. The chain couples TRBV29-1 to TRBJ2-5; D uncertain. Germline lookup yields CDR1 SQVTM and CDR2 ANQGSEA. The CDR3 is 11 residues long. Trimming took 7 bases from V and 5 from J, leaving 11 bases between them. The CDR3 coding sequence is TGCAGCGCCAACAAACGGGAGACCCAGTACTTC. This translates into CSANKRETQYF. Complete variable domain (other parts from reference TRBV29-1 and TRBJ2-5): SAVISQKPSRDICQRGTSLTIQCQVDSQVTMMFWYRQQPGQSLTLIATANQGSEATYESGFVIDKFPISRPNLTFSTLTVSNMSPEDSSIYLCSANKRETQYFGPGTRLLVL.

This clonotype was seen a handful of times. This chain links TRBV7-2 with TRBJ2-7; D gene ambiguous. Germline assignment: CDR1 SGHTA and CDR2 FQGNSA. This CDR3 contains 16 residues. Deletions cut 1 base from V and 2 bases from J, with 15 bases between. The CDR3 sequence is CASSLEGIVKTYEQYF. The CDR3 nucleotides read TGTGCCAGCAGCTTAGAGGGAATCGTAAAAACCTACGAGCAGTACTTC. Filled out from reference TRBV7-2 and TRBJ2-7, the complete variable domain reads GAGVSQSPSNKVTEKGKDVELRCDPISGHTALYWYRQSLGQGLEFLIYFQGNSAPDKSGLPSDRFSAERTGGSVSTLTIQRTQQEDSAVYLCASSLEGIVKTYEQYFGPGTRLTVT.

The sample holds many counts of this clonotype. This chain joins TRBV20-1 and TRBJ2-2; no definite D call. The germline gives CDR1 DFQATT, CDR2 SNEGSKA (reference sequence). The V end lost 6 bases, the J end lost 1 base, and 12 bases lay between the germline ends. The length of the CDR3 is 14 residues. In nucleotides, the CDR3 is TGCAGTGCAAAGGATAGAGTGAACACCGGGGAGCTGTTTTTT. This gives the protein CSAKDRVNTGELFF.

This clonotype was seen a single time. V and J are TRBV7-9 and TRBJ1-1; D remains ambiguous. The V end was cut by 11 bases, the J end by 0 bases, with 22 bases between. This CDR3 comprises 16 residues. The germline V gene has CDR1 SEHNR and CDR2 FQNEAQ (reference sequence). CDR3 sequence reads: CAVSSPFSPMNTEAFF. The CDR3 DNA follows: TGTGCCGTCAGCAGTCCTTTTTCCCCGATGAACACTGAAGCTTTCTTT.

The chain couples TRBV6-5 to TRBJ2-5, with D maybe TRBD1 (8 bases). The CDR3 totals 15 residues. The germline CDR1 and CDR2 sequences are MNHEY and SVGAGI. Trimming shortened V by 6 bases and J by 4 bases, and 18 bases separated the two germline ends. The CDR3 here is CASSYGQGGLETQYF. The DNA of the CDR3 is TGTGCCAGCAGCTACGGACAGGGAGGGCTAGAGACCCAGTACTTC.

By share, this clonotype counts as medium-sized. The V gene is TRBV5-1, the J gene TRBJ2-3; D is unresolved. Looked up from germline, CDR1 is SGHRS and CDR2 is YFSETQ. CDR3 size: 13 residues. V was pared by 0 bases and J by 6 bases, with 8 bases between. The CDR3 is CASSLAPKDTQYF. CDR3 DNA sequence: TGCGCCAGCAGCTTGGCCCCTAAGGATACGCAGTATTTT.

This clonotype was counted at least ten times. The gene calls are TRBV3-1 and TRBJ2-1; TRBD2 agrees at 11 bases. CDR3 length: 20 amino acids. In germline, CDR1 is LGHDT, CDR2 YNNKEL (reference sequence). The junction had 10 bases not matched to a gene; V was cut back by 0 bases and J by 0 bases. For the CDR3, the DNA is TGTGCCAGCAGCCAAGATGCCCCACGACTAGCGGGGCCCTCCTACAATGAGCAGTTCTTC. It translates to CASSQDAPRLAGPSYNEQFF.

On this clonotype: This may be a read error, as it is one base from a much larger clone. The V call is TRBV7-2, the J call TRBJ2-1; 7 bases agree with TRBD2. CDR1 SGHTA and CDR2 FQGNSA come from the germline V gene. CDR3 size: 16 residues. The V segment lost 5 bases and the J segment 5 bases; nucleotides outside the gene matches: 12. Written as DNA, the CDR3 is TGTGCCAGCAGCCCCTCCCGGGAGGCCTCTCACAATGAGCAGTTCTTC. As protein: CASSPSREASHNEQFF.

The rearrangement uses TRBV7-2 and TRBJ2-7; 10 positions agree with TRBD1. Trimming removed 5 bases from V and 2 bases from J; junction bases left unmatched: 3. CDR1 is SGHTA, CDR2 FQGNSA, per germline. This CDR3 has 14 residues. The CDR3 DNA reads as TGTGCCAGCAGCATTGGGACAGGGGCCTACGAGCAGTACTTC. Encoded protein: CASSIGTGAYEQYF.

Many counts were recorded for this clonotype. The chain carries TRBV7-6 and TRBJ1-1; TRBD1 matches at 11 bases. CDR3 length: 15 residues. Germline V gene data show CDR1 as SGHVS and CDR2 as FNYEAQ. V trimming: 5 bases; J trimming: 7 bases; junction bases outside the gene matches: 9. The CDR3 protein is CASSASRTGGDEAFF. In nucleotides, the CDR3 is TGTGCCAGCAGCGCTTCAAGGACAGGGGGCGATGAAGCTTTCTTT.

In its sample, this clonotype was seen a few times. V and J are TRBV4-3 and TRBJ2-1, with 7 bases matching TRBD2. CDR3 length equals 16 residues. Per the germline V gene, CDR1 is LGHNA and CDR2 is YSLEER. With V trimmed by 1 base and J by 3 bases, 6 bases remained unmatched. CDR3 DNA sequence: TGCGCCAGCAGCCAAGGTTCCGAGCGGGGCTACAATGAGCAGTTCTTC. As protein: CASSQGSERGYNEQFF.

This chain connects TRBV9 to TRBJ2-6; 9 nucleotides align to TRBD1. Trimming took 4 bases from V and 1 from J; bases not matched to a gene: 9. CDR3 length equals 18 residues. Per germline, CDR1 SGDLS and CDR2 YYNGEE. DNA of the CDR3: TGTGCCAGCAGCCGCGGGGGACAGGGTTCTTCTGGGGCCAACGTCCTGACTTTC. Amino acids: CASSRGGQGSSGANVLTF.

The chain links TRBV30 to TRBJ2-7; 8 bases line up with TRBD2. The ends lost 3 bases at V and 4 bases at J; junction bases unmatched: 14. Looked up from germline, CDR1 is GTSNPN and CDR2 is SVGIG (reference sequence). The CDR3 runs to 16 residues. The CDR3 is CAWRKDTGTRVYEQYF. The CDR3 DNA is TGTGCCTGGAGGAAAGACACCGGGACTAGGGTTTACGAGCAGTACTTC.

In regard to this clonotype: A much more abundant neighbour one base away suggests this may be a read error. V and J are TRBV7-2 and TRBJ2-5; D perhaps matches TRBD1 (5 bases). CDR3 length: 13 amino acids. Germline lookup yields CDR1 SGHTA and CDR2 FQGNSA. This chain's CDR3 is CVSSWGTVPSQYF. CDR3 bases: TGTGTCAGCAGTTGGGGCACGGTACCATCCCAGTACTTC.

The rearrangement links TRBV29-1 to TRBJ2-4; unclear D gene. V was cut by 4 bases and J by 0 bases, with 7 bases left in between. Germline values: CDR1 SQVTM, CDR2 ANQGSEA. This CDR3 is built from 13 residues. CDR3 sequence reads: CSVAAVAKNIQYF. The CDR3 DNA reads TGCAGCGTTGCCGCAGTAGCCAAAAACATTCAGTACTTC.

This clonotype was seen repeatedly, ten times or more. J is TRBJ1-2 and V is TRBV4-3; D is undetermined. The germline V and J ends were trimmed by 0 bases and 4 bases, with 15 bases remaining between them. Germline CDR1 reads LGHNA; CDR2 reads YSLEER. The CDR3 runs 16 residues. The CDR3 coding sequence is TGCGCCAGCAGCCAAGATTCGCAGGCAGATTCCTATGGCTACACCTTC. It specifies CASSQDSQADSYGYTF.

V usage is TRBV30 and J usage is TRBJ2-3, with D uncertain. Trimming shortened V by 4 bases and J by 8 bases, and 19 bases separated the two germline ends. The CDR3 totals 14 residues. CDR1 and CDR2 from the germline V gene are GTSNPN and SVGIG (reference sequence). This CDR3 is CAWKVGASTFTQYF. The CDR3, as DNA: TGTGCCTGGAAGGTAGGAGCGAGCACATTTACGCAGTATTTT. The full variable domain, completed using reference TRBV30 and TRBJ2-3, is SQTIHQWPATLVQPVGSPLSLECTVEGTSNPNLYWYRQAAGRGLQLLFYSVGIGQISSEVPQNLSASRPQDRQFILSSKKLLLSDSGFYLCAWKVGASTFTQYFGPGTRLTVL.

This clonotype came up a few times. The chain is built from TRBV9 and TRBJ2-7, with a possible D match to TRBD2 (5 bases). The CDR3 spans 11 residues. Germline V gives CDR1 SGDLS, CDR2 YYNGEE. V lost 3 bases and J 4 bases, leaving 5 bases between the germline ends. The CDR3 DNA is TGTGCCAGCAGCGCGGGATACGAGCAGTACTTC. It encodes CASSAGYEQYF.

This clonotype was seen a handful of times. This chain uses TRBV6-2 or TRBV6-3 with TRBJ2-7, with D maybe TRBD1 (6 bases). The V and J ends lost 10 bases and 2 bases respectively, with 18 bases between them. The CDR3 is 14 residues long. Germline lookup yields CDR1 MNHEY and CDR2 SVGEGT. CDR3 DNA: TGTGCCACCCAGGGGTCTGACATTCCCTACGAGCAGTACTTC. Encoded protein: CATQGSDIPYEQYF.

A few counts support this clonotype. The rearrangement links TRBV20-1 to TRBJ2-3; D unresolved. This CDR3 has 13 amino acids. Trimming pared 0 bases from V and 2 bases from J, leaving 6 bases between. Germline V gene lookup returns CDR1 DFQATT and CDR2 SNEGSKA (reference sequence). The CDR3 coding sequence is TGCAGTGCTAGAGATCTGCCCACAGATACGCAGTATTTT. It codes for CSARDLPTDTQYF.